One and the same sample provided the 2 T cell receptor beta chains below, sequenced in a study of blood T cells in healthy people across ages (dated by TCRdb to the mid-2010s). Library creation used 5' RACE. Sequencing was performed on an Illumina HiSeq 2500. A second PCR of 7 to 11 cycles was run with a J-beta primer mix and a sample-barcoded 5' primer. Clones were called with MiXCR by TCRdb after fastp trimmed the public reads at Q25, and only in-frame beta chains were retained. Rows are unified per CDR3 protein, each entry keeping the most common DNA and genes. Counted in this sample were roughly 900,000 distinct CDR3 sequences; around 49% of them appeared once. The ten biggest clones cover roughly 13% of the sample. Material: blood. The receptors shown here come from a man aged 30 to 39 in good health.

The chain recombines TRBV27 with TRBJ2-6; 8 bases agree with TRBD1. CDR3 length: 18 amino acids. Germline V CDR1 and CDR2: MNHEY, SMNVEV (reference sequence). The V gene end was trimmed by 6 bases and the J gene end by 0 bases; junction bases not matched to a gene: 10. The CDR3 region has the DNA TGTGCCAGCAGGATCGATGGGACAGGTTACTCTGGGGCCAACGTCCTGACTTTC. This sequence encodes CASRIDGTGYSGANVLTF.

The CDR3 loop is CASSYSTTGRSEQYF. CDR3 DNA: TGTGCCAGCAGTTACTCGACGACGGGTCGGAGCGAGCAGTACTTC. V usage is TRBV6-5 and J usage is TRBJ2-7; D unclear. Trimming removed 0 bases at V and 6 bases at J, with 15 bases between. Germline-derived CDR1 and CDR2 are MNHEY and SVGAGI. The CDR3 spans 15 residues.